This T cell receptor (beta chain) was identified during a study of blood T cell repertoires in COVID-19. As for the study in general: The United States, Italy and Spain supplied acute and convalescent COVID-19 samples. The cDNA or gDNA used as material had been derived from T cells, B-cell-depleted T cells, or PBMCs.

In germline, CDR1 is SEHNR, CDR2 FQNEAQ (reference sequence). Germline trimming cut 4 bases from V and 4 bases from J; bases unmatched to any gene: 4. The CDR3 spans 15 residues. Method: immunoSEQ multiplex PCR; TCRdb's copy keeps in-frame clones and lacks some. The top ten hold approximately 5% of the sample, which has more than 300,000 clones, about 85% seen once. Participant-given clinical history determined each cohort assignment. Before being deemed recovered, Cohort 3 donors had two negative PCRs, clearance, or symptom resolution. Input material: PBMCs or T cells enriched from blood (not recorded which). The chain uses TRBV7-9 and TRBJ1-4, with 9 positions matching TRBD1. The receptor was derived from a woman aged 25 to 45 who had recovered from COVID-19. DNA for the CDR3: TGTGCCAGCAGCTCCTGGGACAGGGATAATGAAAAACTGTTTTTT. It translates to CASSSWDRDNEKLFF.